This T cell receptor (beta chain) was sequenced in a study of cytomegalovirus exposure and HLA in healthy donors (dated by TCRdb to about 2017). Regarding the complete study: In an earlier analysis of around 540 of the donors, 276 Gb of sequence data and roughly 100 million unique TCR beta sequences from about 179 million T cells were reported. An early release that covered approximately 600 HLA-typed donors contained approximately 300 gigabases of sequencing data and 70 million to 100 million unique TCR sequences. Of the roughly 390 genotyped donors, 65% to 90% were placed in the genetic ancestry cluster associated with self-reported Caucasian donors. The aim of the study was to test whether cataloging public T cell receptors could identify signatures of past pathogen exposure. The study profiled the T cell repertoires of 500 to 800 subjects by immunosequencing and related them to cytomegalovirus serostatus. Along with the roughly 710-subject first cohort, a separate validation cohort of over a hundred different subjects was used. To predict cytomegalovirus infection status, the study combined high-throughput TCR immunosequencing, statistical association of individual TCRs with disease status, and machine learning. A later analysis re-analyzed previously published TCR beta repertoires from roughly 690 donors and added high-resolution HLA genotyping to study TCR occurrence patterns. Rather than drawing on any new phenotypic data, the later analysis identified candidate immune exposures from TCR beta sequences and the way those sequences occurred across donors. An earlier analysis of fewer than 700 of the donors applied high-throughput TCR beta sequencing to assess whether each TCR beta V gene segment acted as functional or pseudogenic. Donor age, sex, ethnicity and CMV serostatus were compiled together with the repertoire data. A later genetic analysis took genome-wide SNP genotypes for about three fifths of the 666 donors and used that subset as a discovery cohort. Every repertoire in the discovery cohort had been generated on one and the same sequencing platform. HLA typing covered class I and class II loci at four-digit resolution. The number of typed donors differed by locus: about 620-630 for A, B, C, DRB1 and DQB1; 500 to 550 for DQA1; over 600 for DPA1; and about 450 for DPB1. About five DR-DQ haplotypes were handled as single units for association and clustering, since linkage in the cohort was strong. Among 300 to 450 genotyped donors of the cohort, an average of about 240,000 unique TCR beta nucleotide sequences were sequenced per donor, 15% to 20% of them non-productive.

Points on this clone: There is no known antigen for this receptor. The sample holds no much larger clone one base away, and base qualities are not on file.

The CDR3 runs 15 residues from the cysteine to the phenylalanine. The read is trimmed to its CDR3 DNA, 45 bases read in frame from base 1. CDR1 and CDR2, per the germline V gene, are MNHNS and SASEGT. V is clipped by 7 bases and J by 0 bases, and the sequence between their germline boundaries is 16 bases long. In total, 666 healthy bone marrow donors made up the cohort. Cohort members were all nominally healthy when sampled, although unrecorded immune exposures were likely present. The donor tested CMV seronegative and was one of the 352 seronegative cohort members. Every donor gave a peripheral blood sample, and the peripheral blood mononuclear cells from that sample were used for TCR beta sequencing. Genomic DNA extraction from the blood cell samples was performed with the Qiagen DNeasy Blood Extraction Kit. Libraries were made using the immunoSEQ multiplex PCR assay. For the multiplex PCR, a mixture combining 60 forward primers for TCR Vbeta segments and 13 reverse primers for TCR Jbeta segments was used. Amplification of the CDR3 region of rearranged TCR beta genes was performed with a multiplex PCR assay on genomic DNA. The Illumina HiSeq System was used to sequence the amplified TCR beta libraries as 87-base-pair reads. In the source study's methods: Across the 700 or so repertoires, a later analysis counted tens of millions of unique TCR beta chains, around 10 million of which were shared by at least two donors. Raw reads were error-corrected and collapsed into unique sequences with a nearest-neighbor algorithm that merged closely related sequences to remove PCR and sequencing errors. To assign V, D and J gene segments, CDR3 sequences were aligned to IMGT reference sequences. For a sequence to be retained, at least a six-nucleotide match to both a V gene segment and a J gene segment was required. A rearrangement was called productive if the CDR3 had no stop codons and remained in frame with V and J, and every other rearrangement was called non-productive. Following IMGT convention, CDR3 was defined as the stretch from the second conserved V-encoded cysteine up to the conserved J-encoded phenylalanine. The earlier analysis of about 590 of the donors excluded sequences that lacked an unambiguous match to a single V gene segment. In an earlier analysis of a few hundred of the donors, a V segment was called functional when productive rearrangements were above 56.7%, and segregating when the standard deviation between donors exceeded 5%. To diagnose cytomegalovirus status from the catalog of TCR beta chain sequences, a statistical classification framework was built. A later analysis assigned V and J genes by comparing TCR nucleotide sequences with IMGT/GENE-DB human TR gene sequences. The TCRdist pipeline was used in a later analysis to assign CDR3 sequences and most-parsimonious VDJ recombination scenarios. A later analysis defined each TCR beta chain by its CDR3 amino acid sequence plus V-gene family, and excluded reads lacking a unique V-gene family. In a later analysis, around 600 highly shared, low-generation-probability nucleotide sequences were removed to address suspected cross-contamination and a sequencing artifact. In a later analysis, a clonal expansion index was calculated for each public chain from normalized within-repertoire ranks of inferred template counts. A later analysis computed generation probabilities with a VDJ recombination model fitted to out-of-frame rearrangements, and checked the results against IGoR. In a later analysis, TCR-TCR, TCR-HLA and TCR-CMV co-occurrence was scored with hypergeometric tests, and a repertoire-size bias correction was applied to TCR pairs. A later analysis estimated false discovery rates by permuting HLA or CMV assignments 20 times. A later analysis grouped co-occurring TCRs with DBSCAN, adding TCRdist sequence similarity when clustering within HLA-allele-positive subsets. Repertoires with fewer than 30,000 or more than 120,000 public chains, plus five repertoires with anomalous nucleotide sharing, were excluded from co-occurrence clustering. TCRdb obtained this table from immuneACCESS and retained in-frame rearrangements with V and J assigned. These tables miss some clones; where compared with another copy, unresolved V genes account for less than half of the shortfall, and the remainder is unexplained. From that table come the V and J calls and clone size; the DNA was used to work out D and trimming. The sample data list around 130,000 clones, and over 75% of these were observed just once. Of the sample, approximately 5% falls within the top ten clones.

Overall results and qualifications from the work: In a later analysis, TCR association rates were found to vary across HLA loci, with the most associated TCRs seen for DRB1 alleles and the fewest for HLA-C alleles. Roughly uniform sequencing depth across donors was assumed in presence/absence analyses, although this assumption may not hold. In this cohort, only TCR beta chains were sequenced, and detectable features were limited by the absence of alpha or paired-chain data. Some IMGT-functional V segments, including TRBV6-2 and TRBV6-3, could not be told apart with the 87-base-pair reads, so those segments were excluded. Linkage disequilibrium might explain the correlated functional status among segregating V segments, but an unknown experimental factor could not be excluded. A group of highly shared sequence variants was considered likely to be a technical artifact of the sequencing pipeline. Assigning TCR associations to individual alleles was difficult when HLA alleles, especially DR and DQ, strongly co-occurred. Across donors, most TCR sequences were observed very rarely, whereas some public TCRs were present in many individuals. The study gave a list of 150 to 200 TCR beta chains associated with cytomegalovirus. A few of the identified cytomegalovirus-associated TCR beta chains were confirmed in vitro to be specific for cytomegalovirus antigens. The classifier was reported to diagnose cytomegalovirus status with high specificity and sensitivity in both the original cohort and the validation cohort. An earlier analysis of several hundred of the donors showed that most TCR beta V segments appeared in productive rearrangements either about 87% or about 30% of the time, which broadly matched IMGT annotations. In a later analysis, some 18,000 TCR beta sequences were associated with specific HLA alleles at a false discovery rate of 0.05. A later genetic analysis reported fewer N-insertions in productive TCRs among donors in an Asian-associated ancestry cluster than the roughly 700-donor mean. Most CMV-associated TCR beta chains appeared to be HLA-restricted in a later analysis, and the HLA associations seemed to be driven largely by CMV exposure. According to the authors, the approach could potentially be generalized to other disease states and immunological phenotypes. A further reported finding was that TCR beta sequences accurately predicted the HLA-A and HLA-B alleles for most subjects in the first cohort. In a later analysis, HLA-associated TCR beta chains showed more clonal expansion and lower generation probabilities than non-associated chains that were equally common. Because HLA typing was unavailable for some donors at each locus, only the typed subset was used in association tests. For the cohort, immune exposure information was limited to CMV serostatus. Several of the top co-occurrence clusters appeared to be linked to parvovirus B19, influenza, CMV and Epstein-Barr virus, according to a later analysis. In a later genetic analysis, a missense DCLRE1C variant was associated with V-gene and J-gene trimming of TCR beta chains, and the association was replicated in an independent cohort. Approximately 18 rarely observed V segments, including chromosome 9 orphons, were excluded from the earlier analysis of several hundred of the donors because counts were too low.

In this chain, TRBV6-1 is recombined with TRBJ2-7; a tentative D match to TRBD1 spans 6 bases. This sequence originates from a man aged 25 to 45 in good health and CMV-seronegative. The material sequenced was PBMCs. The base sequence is TGTGCCAGCAACCAACAGGGTAGGAGCTCCTACGAGCAGTACTTC. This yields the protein CASNQQGRSSYEQYF.